One and the same sample provided the 19 T cell receptor beta chains below, sequenced in a study of technical replicates of blood from a few donors. Generated by immunoSEQ multiplex PCR, the TCRdb table keeps only in-frame clones and is missing some. The sample lists some 56,000 clones, about 94% occurring once. Sequenced material: PBMCs. These receptors were taken from a human donor in good health. Some clones in this sample may be carry-over from other donors' samples.

The rearrangement links TRBV4-3 to TRBJ1-2, with 9 bases matching TRBD1. This CDR3 contains 14 residues. The V gene's germline CDR1 is LGHNA and CDR2 YSLEER. The trim removed 1 base at V and 6 bases at J, leaving 3 bases unmatched. CDR3 bases: TGCGCCAGCAGCCAAGGGGACAGGGCTCATGGCTACACCTTC. Its protein is CASSQGDRAHGYTF.

V and J are TRBV15 and TRBJ1-5; TRBD1 is a possible D gene (6 bases). CDR1 is LNHNV, CDR2 YYDKDF, per germline (reference sequence). The CDR3 is made up of 15 amino acids. V was trimmed by 4 bases and J by 7 bases, leaving 17 bases between them. CDR3 nucleotide sequence: TGTGCCACCAGCACCAACGACAGGCGCCGCCAGCCCCAGCATTTT. Translation gives CATSTNDRRRQPQHF.

V is TRBV4-3 and J is TRBJ1-5, with D possibly TRBD1 on 5 matching bases. Deletions cut 4 bases from V and 2 bases from J, with 24 bases between. The germline CDR1 and CDR2 sequences are LGHNA and YSLEER. This CDR3 contains 19 residues. The CDR3 DNA sequence: TGCGCCAGCAGCCCCAGGGAAAGGCAGGATGGGTTGGGCAATCAGCCCCAGCATTTT. Translating gives CASSPRERQDGLGNQPQHF.

Concerning this clone: At one of its ends the junction is not consistent with the germline gene, which may arise from a read error. V gene TRBV5-6 combines with J gene TRBJ2-7; a weak D match, TRBD2 (5 bases). The CDR3 is 14 residues long. CDR1 is SGHDT, CDR2 YYEEEE, per germline. The CDR3 sequence is CASSSDWRSYGQYF. CDR3 nucleotides: TGTGCCAGCAGCTCCGACTGGAGGAGCTACGGGCAGTACTTC.

The chain carries TRBV27 and TRBJ1-4, with 9 bases matching TRBD1. Unmatched junction bases numbered 6, after V lost 2 bases and J lost 8 bases. The CDR3 runs to 15 residues. Looked up from germline, CDR1 is MNHEY and CDR2 is SMNVEV (reference sequence). The CDR3 is CASSLRGTGTEKLFF. The CDR3 nucleotides read TGTGCCAGCAGTTTAAGGGGGACAGGGACCGAAAAACTGTTTTTT.

The J gene is TRBJ2-3, the V gene TRBV6-1; TRBD1 might be the D (5 bases). The ends were cut back, 7 bases at V and 3 bases at J, with 11 bases in the middle. In germline, CDR1 is MNHNS, CDR2 SASEGT. CDR3 length: 13 amino acids. Written as DNA, the CDR3 is TGTGCCAGCATACCAGGGCAGACAGATACGCAGTATTTT. It encodes CASIPGQTDTQYF.

The CDR3 spells CASSVLGGRDVVEQYF. Here the CDR3 DNA reads TGTGCCAGCAGCGTATTAGGCGGGAGGGACGTGGTCGAGCAGTACTTC. This sequence joins TRBV9 and TRBJ2-7, with 9 positions matching TRBD2. The CDR3 extends over 16 amino acids. Germline V gene sequence: CDR1 SGDLS, CDR2 YYNGEE. The ends lost 1 base at V and 6 bases at J; junction bases unmatched: 11. Based on the CDR3 plus reference TRBV9 and TRBJ2-7, the full variable domain is DSGVTQTPKHLITATGQRVTLRCSPRSGDLSVYWYQQSLDQGLQFLIQYYNGEERAKGNILERFSAQQFPDLHSELNLSSLELGDSALYFCASSVLGGRDVVEQYFGPGTRLTVT.

The rearrangement joins TRBV5-1 to TRBJ2-7; tentative D call: TRBD1 (5 bases). CDR3 length: 14 amino acids. Germline loops: CDR1 SGHRS, CDR2 YFSETQ. V gave up 0 bases and J gave up 2 bases, with 9 bases separating them. The CDR3 protein is CASSLVSGPYEQYF. In nucleotides, the CDR3 is TGCGCCAGCAGCTTGGTCTCAGGGCCCTACGAGCAGTACTTC.

V and J are TRBV6-5 and TRBJ1-5; D is ambiguous. Trimming pared 6 bases from V and 2 bases from J, leaving 14 bases between. Germline values: CDR1 MNHEY, CDR2 SVGAGI. CDR3 length: 15 amino acids. Here the CDR3 reads CASSHTNGGNQPQHF. The CDR3 DNA sequence: TGTGCCAGCAGCCACACGAACGGGGGCAATCAGCCCCAGCATTTT.

This chain links TRBV15 with TRBJ1-4; no clear D gene. V lost 0 bases and J 4 bases, leaving 9 bases between the germline ends. CDR3 length: 15 amino acids. CDR1 LNHNV and CDR2 YYDKDF come from the germline V gene (reference sequence). The CDR3 is CATSRDWAINEKLFF. CDR3 sequence (DNA): TGTGCCACCAGCAGAGATTGGGCGATTAATGAAAAACTGTTTTTT. The whole variable domain, remainder taken from reference TRBV15 and TRBJ1-4, is DAMVIQNPRYQVTQFGKPVTLSCSQTLNHNVMYWYQQKSSQAPKLLFHYYDKDFNNEADTPDNFQSRRPNTSFCFLDIRSPGLGDTAMYLCATSRDWAINEKLFFGSGTQLSVL.

This clone was seen a single time. The chain recombines TRBV21-1 with TRBJ1-5; the D call in the table, TRBD1, was not verified against the DNA. TRBV21-1 is shown as a pseudogene. This CDR3 is 15 amino acids long. The CDR3: CASSLTDSQNQPQHF. CDR3 coding DNA: TGTGCCAGCAGTCTCACGGACAGTCAGAATCAGCCCCAGCATTTT.

The chain combines TRBV4-3 with TRBJ1-3; 7 nucleotides line up with TRBD1. With V trimmed by 4 bases and J by 0 bases, 6 bases remained unmatched. Germline CDR1 is LGHNA and CDR2 is YSLEER. CDR3 length: 16 residues. CDR3 in DNA: TGCGCCAGCAGCCCTTCTCGGACAGGCTCTGGAAACACCATATATTTT. Amino acids: CASSPSRTGSGNTIYF.

This clone occurred once. The chain combines TRBV6-4 with TRBJ2-1, with 8 bases matching TRBD1. CDR1 and CDR2 (germline): MRHNA, SNTAGT. The CDR3 loop spans 15 amino acids. V lost 2 bases to trimming and J lost 8 bases; unmatched junction nucleotides: 8. The CDR3 is CASSDGQGAVDEQFF. In DNA, the CDR3 is TGTGCCAGCAGTGACGGGCAGGGGGCGGTCGATGAGCAGTTCTTC.

The V and J genes are TRBV4-1 and TRBJ2-2; 12 nucleotides line up with TRBD1. The V and J ends lost 4 bases and 3 bases, in that order; junction bases with no gene match: 6. The germline CDR1 and CDR2 sequences are MGHRA and YSYEKL. This CDR3 region has 17 residues. CDR3 sequence (DNA): TGCGCCAGCAGCCTGGGACAGGGGGCCGTGGACACCGGGGAGCTGTTTTTT. This codes for CASSLGQGAVDTGELFF.

This clone was seen more than once but under ten times. The rearrangement joins TRBV19 to TRBJ2-7, with D maybe TRBD1 (5 bases). This CDR3 has 14 amino acids. The V and J ends lost 4 bases and 1 base respectively, with 11 bases between them. Germline loops: CDR1 LNHDA, CDR2 SQIVND (reference sequence). The CDR3 spells CASSSRAPSYEQYF. CDR3 sequence (DNA): TGTGCCAGTAGTAGCAGGGCTCCTTCCTACGAGCAGTACTTC.

V gene TRBV30 combines with J gene TRBJ1-2, with a weak D call TRBD1 (6 bases). V was clipped by 0 bases and J by 6 bases, with 17 bases between them. The CDR3 sequence is 15 residues long. The germline CDR1 and CDR2 sequences are GTSNPN and SVGIG (reference sequence). The DNA of the CDR3 is TGTGCCTGGAGTGTAGGGGACGCAGGGGTTGATGGCTACACCTTC. Its translation is CAWSVGDAGVDGYTF.

This clone was recorded a few times. The chain carries TRBV6-1 and TRBJ2-3; 10 positions agree with TRBD2. CDR3 length equals 14 residues. The trim removed 7 bases at V and 2 bases at J, leaving 3 bases unmatched. Germline V CDR1 and CDR2: MNHNS, SASEGT. CDR3 sequence (DNA): TGTGCCAGCAAGCGGGAGGGCAACACAGATACGCAGTATTTT. Protein product: CASKREGNTDTQYF.

The chain carries TRBV10-2 and TRBJ2-2, with 7 bases matching TRBD2. Germline-derived CDR1 and CDR2 are WSHSY and SAAADI. The junction had 7 bases not matched to a gene; V was cut back by 0 bases and J by 6 bases. This CDR3 contains 16 residues. CDR3 bases: TGCGCCAGCAGTGAGTCAGCGACTAGCTGGGCCGGGGAGCTGTTTTTT. This gives the protein CASSESATSWAGELFF.

In its sample, this clone was seen once. The chain couples TRBV2 to TRBJ2-2; 7 bases map to TRBD1. J lost 7 bases, V lost 4 bases, and 9 bases had no gene match. Germline CDR1 and CDR2: SNHLY and FYNNEI. CDR3 length: 15 residues. CDR3 sequence reads: CASSAQGVSLGELFF. CDR3 nucleotides: TGTGCCAGCAGTGCCCAGGGGGTATCCCTCGGGGAGCTGTTTTTT.